This T cell receptor (beta chain) comes out of a study of cytomegalovirus exposure and HLA in healthy donors. A word on this clone: What it binds is unknown.

60 Vbeta and 13 Jbeta primers were used in PCR. Produced via immunoSEQ multiplex PCR; TCRdb's table is partial and in-frame only. The sample has about 110,000 clones; nearly 75% are singletons. The CDR3 sequence is 14 residues long. Germline V lookup: CDR1 SGDLS, CDR2 YYNGEE. Trimming stripped 3 bases from V and 2 bases from J, with 12 bases between. Findings and caveats of the study: The authors reported that TCR beta sequences could predict HLA-A and HLA-B alleles. These predictions were accurate for most subjects in the first cohort.

The genes are TRBV9 and TRBJ2-7; D remains ambiguous. Sequencing was done on a sample of PBMCs. The sequence came from a man under 40 in good health and CMV-seropositive. The CDR3 loop reads CASSARFEPYEQYF. The CDR3 DNA follows: TGTGCCAGCAGCGCACGGTTTGAGCCCTACGAGCAGTACTTC.